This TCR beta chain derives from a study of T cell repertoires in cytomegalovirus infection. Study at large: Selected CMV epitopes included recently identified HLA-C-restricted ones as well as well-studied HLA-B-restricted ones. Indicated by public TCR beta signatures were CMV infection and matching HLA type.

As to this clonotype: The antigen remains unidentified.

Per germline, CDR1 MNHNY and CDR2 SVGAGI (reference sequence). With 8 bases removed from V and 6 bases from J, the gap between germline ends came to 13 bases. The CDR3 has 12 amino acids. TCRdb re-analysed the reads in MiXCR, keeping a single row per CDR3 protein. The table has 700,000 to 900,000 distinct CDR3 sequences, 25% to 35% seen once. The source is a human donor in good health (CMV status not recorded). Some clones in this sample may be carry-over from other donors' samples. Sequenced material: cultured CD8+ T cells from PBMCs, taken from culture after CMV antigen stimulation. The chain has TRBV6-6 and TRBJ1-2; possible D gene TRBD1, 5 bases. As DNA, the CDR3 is TGTGCCAGCCCCGAGATGGGACATGGCTACACCTTC. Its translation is CASPEMGHGYTF.